The rows below give T cell receptor beta chains drawn from one sample of a study of cytomegalovirus exposure and HLA in healthy donors. Data came from immunoSEQ multiplex PCR; TCRdb stores just in-frame clones and leaves some out. In total, the table holds 150,000 to 200,000 clones. The sequencing input was PBMCs. The origin of the receptors is a woman aged 60-70 years in good health and CMV-seronegative. The CDR3 runs from the conserved cysteine through the conserved F or W. D genes are given only for firm matches.

j_call v_call d_call cdr3_aa cdr3_nt
TRBJ2-1 TRBV27 TRBD2 CASSSSGGHEQFF TGTGCCAGCAGCTCAAGCGGGGGTCATGAGCAGTTCTTC
TRBJ2-2 TRBV10-3 TRBD2 CATGGVSGELFF TGTGCCACGGGGGGGGTTTCCGGGGAGCTGTTTTTT
TRBJ1-5 TRBV29-1 NA CSVRFQENQPQHF TGCAGCGTTCGGTTCCAAGAGAATCAGCCCCAGCATTTT
TRBJ1-2 TRBV9 NA CASSLRMGPSYGYTF TGTGCCAGCAGCCTTCGAATGGGCCCCTCCTATGGCTACACCTTC
TRBJ2-7 TRBV10-3 NA CAISGTGASYEQYF TGTGCCATCAGCGGGACTGGGGCCTCCTACGAGCAGTACTTC
TRBJ2-5 TRBV7-9 TRBD1 CASSSDRGRETQYF TGTGCCAGCAGCTCCGACAGGGGGCGAGAGACCCAGTACTTC
TRBJ2-6 TRBV7-9 NA CASSSPRSVTSGANVLTF TGTGCCAGCAGTAGCCCCCGGTCCGTAACCTCTGGGGCCAACGTCCTGACTTTC
TRBJ1-6 TRBV10-3 TRBD1 CAISPTGNSDSPLHF TGTGCCATCAGTCCGACAGGGAATTCGGATTCACCCCTCCACTTT
TRBJ2-2 TRBV5-4 TRBD1 CASSLLGGANTGELFF TGTGCCAGCAGCTTGCTAGGGGGCGCAAACACCGGGGAGCTGTTTTTT
TRBJ1-3 TRBV7-2 TRBD1 CASSPGDRLNTIYF TGTGCCAGCAGCCCGGGGGACAGGCTTAACACCATATATTTT
TRBJ1-2 TRBV29-1 NA CSVYLQNYGYTF TGCAGCGTTTACCTCCAGAACTATGGCTACACCTTC
TRBJ2-5 TRBV7-9 NA CASSLVRGSRETQYF TGTGCCAGCAGCTTAGTCCGGGGGAGCCGGGAGACCCAGTACTTC
TRBJ2-5 TRBV6-6 TRBD2 CASSYSAGGQETQYF TGTGCCAGCAGTTATTCCGCGGGGGGACAAGAGACCCAGTACTTC
TRBJ1-2 TRBV5-4 NA CASSLGAGLANYGYTF TGTGCCAGCAGCTTGGGAGCAGGGTTAGCTAACTATGGCTACACCTTC
TRBJ2-1 TRBV15 NA CATSRAVYNEQFF TGTGCCACCAGCAGAGCTGTTTACAATGAGCAGTTCTTC
TRBJ2-3 TRBV4-2 TRBD2 CASSLTPLAELTDTQYF TGTGCCAGCAGCCTCACCCCTCTAGCGGAGCTCACAGATACGCAGTATTTT
TRBJ2-7 TRBV18 TRBD1 CASSPGQGPYEQYF TGTGCCAGCTCACCGGGACAGGGGCCCTACGAGCAGTACTTC
TRBJ1-5 TRBV6-1 NA CATRGANQPQHF TGTGCCACTCGCGGAGCCAATCAGCCCCAGCATTTT
TRBJ2-1 TRBV5-1 NA CASSFRNEQFF TGCGCCAGCAGCTTTCGGAATGAGCAGTTCTTC
TRBJ2-7 TRBV5-1 TRBD1 CASSLAVSGGNEQYF TGCGCCAGCAGCTTGGCCGTGTCAGGGGGCAACGAGCAGTACTTC
TRBJ1-5 TRBV9 TRBD1 CASSRTGAQPQHF TGTGCCAGCAGCCGGACAGGGGCTCAGCCCCAGCATTTT
TRBJ1-2 TRBV7-2 TRBD1 CASTQQGVVYGYTF TGTGCCAGCACCCAGCAGGGGGTTGTCTATGGCTACACCTTC
TRBJ1-1 TRBV5-1 NA CASSFLYGSTEAFF TGCGCCAGCAGCTTCCTGTATGGGAGCACTGAAGCTTTCTTT
TRBJ1-1 TRBV27 TRBD1 CASSLRGRWTEAFF TGTGCCAGCAGCCTGAGGGGGCGGTGGACTGAAGCTTTCTTT
TRBJ2-7 TRBV6-5 NA CASSRDIGTYEQYF TGTGCCAGCAGTCGGGACATCGGGACCTACGAGCAGTACTTC
TRBJ1-3 TRBV18 TRBD1 CASSPQTGAGNTIYF TGTGCCAGCTCACCTCAGACAGGGGCGGGAAACACCATATATTTT
TRBJ1-2 TRBV7-9 NA CASSLRQVNYGYTF TGTGCCAGCAGCTTGAGACAGGTCAACTATGGCTACACCTTC
TRBJ2-1 TRBV6-6 TRBD2 CATKGTSSVYEQFF TGTGCCACCAAGGGGACTAGTTCAGTGTATGAGCAGTTCTTC
TRBJ1-1 TRBV7-3 NA CASSFQVLNTEAFF TGTGCCAGCAGCTTCCAGGTCCTGAACACTGAAGCTTTCTTT
TRBJ2-7 TRBV29-1 NA CSVEDAGTGQYF TGCAGCGTTGAAGATGCCGGGACTGGGCAGTACTTC
TRBJ2-3 TRBV5-4 TRBD2 CASSPGLAGFEGTDTQYF TGTGCCAGCAGTCCGGGACTAGCGGGCTTCGAGGGCACAGATACGCAGTATTTT
TRBJ2-7 TRBV10-1 NA CASSESRGTHYEQYF TGCGCCAGCAGTGAGTCACGGGGGACCCACTACGAGCAGTACTTC
TRBJ1-3 TRBV6-1 NA CASGQGGPGNTIYF TGTGCCAGCGGCCAGGGAGGCCCTGGAAACACCATATATTTT
TRBJ1-5 TRBV27 NA CASMPLGASNQPQHF TGTGCCAGCATGCCGTTAGGGGCTAGCAATCAGCCCCAGCATTTT
TRBJ2-7 TRBV19 NA CASSVRTAGEQYF TGTGCCAGTAGTGTACGGACGGCGGGGGAGCAGTACTTC
TRBJ2-7 TRBV27 TRBD1 CASSTLQGITYEQYF TGTGCCAGTTCCACCCTACAGGGGATTACCTACGAGCAGTACTTC
TRBJ1-4 TRBV5-1 TRBD1 CASSLGVRTGDEKLFF TGCGCCAGCAGCTTAGGGGTCAGGACAGGGGATGAAAAACTGTTTTTT
TRBJ1-5 TRBV19 NA CASSITYRSNQPQHF TGTGCCAGTAGTATAACATACCGAAGCAATCAGCCCCAGCATTTT
TRBJ1-2 TRBV5-6 NA CASSLALRGRSYTF TGTGCCAGCAGCTTGGCCCTTCGGGGTAGAAGCTACACCTTC
TRBJ1-2 TRBV5-1 TRBD1 CASSLGQGRPGYGYTF TGCGCCAGCAGCTTGGGACAGGGGCGACCCGGGTATGGCTACACCTTC
TRBJ2-7 TRBV6-5 NA CASSYSPALSYEQYF TGTGCCAGCAGTTACTCGCCCGCACTCTCCTACGAGCAGTACTTC
TRBJ2-7 TRBV6-6 TRBD1 CASKRTGLREQYF TGTGCCAGCAAACGGACAGGCTTAAGAGAGCAGTACTTC
TRBJ2-7 TRBV7-8 NA CASSSSSLGTYEQYF TGTGCCAGCAGCTCATCCTCCCTGGGCACCTACGAGCAGTACTTC
TRBJ1-4 TRBV10-1 NA CASSESSGDEKLFF TGCGCCAGCAGTGAGTCATCGGGAGATGAAAAACTGTTTTTT
TRBJ1-1 TRBV7-2 NA CASSLRVTEAFF TGTGCCAGCAGCTTACGGGTCACTGAAGCTTTCTTT
TRBJ1-3 TRBV25-1 TRBD1 CASSGQGLGGNTIYF TGTGCCAGCAGTGGACAGGGGCTTGGAGGAAACACCATATATTTT
TRBJ1-1 TRBV9 NA CASSDGETEAFF TGTGCCAGCAGCGACGGGGAAACCGAAGCTTTCTTT